This T cell receptor (beta chain) is from a study of blood T cell repertoires in COVID-19 (dated by TCRdb to between 2020 and 2021). Broadly, across the study: The collaborator samples originated in the United States, Italy and Spain and spanned the acute and convalescent phases of COVID-19. The material from the prospective study consisted of cDNA or gDNA derived from T cells, B-cell-depleted T cells, or PBMCs. Subjects who had been exposed to COVID-19, were actively infected with it, or had recovered from it provided the deeply sampled blood TCRbeta repertoires that made up the dataset. The repertoires were released in a freely available public database intended as a resource for research on the immune response to SARS-CoV-2. Samples came from the ongoing ImmuneRACE study (first 160 participants) plus 1,254 subjects from 6 global collaborators. A de-identified subject ID, COVID-19 status, age in years and sex were almost always included in the sample metadata. Where available, HLA class I and class II types were taken from metadata supplied by the sample provider and were not determined by assay-based typing. What the study reported, not specific to this receptor: The quantity of clinical and demographic metadata differed by source and by participant and was supplied without curation.

Enrolling through a virtual design, the prospective study's participants ranged in age from roughly 18 to 95 years and lived across roughly 24 United States geographic areas. To assign participants to cohorts, the prospective study relied on clinical history that participants themselves reported in a screening survey and a study questionnaire. A participant counted as exposed if, within 2 weeks of entering the study, that participant had been in contact with someone who had a PCR-confirmed or clinician-diagnosed COVID-19 case. In the prospective study, mobile phlebotomists collected whole blood, serum and a nasopharyngeal or oropharyngeal swab from each participant. Participants in the prospective study had the option to provide additional blood draws and questionnaires over a roughly 2-month period. Before DNA extraction, blood samples from the prospective study were shipped at room temperature or frozen.

TCRbeta CDR3 regions were amplified from genomic DNA using the immunoSEQ Assay, a bias-controlled multiplex PCR. The original methods were these. Nucleated cell counts per sample were estimated from amplification of reference gene primers within the assay. To quantify the absolute abundance of each unique TCRbeta CDR3 rearrangement, sequence reads were collapsed and filtered. For each sample, productive Simpson clonality was calculated as the square root of Simpson's diversity index across productive rearrangements. TCRdb limited this immuneACCESS table to in-frame rearrangements with V and J called. A share of clones is missing; checked studies link under half to unresolved V genes, and the rest is unexplained. That table furnishes V, J and clone size, whereas the DNA furnished D and trimming. This sample holds about 240,000 clones; 83% were observed only once. The ten largest clonotypes hold about 3.6% of the sample.

The CDR1 and CDR2 encoded by the germline V gene are SGHRS and YFSETQ. Relative to germline, V is missing 4 bases and J is missing 3 bases, with 6 bases of the junction outside any gene match. Including the terminal cysteine and phenylalanine, the CDR3 comprises 14 residues. The sequence is cut down to CDR3 DNA, 42 bases in frame from base 1. With regard to this clone: What antigen it recognizes has not been identified. Per-base quality was not reported, and no clone a single base away is much larger than it.

This sequence uses TRBV5-1 and TRBJ2-7, with 8 central nucleotides matching TRBD1. The clonotype originates from a woman between 40 and 50 years old who had been exposed to COVID-19. Sequencing was done on a sample of PBMCs or T cells enriched from blood (not recorded which). The CDR3 corresponds to CASSSRTGNYEQYF. In nucleotides, the sequence is TGCGCCAGCAGCAGTAGGACAGGGAACTACGAGCAGTACTTC.